These 22 T cell receptor beta chains came from one sample sequenced in a study of blood T cell repertoires in COVID-19. Profiled with immunoSEQ multiplex PCR; TCRdb holds only in-frame clones, not every one. The sample comprises about 83,000 clones, about 82% of which are singletons, and around 7.3% rests with the top ten. Sequenced sample: peripheral blood. The receptors stem from a man aged 45-65 years with active COVID-19.

The chain is built from TRBV28 and TRBJ2-7; D might be TRBD2 (5 bases). Germline CDR1 reads MDHEN; CDR2 reads SYDVKM. Trimming left V 4 bases short and J 4 bases short, with 17 bases between. This CDR3 has 15 amino acids. This CDR3 reads CASSSIVGVRYEQYF. The CDR3 coding sequence is TGTGCCAGCAGTTCCATCGTCGGGGTCAGGTACGAGCAGTACTTC.

The CDR3 protein is CASNLDRGQSEAFF. The CDR3 coding sequence is TGTGCCAGCAACCTAGACAGGGGGCAAAGTGAAGCTTTCTTT. This chain uses TRBV6-5 with TRBJ1-1, with TRBD1 identical over 10 bases. Germline lookup yields CDR1 MNHEY and CDR2 SVGAGI. CDR3 length equals 14 residues. Trimming took 7 bases from V and 7 from J; bases not matched to a gene: 9.

This clone has only one observation. The chain employs TRBV7-2 and TRBJ2-5, with 8 bases matching TRBD1. The CDR3 is 15 residues long. Germline assignment: CDR1 SGHTA and CDR2 FQGNSA. The ends lost 5 bases at V and 5 bases at J; junction bases unmatched: 10. CDR3 residues: CASSPFRGRQETQYF. The DNA for the CDR3 is TGTGCCAGCAGCCCATTCAGGGGGCGCCAGGAGACCCAGTACTTC.

V usage is TRBV5-1 and J usage is TRBJ1-5; TRBD1 might be the D (5 bases). Germline CDR1 reads SGHRS; CDR2 reads YFSETQ. The CDR3 is 15 amino acids. Trimming removed 4 bases from V and 5 bases from J, with 16 bases in between. The DNA of the CDR3 is TGCGCCAGCAGCCCCGACAGCAGTGGGGATCAGCCCCAGCATTTT. Encoded protein: CASSPDSSGDQPQHF.

J is TRBJ2-7 and V is TRBV7-2, with 7 bases lining up with TRBD2. CDR1 SGHTA and CDR2 FQGNSA come from the germline V gene. After removal of 3 bases from V and 2 bases from J, the junction contained 7 bases not matched to a gene. This CDR3 has 15 amino acids. CDR3 in amino acids: CASSLGGGNPYEQYF. CDR3 bases: TGTGCCAGCAGCTTGGGCGGGGGAAATCCCTACGAGCAGTACTTC.

The chain links TRBV7-2 to TRBJ1-3, with TRBD1 as a possible D gene (5 bases). Germline V gene data show CDR1 as SGHTA and CDR2 as FQGNSA. The CDR3 sequence is 14 residues long. With 2 bases removed from V and 0 bases from J, the gap between germline ends came to 5 bases. The CDR3 loop reads CASSLQGSGNTIYF. In DNA, the CDR3 is TGTGCCAGCAGCTTACAGGGCTCTGGAAACACCATATATTTT.

This clone showed up just once. This chain joins TRBV6-2 or TRBV6-3 and TRBJ2-3; TRBD2 matches at 10 bases. The junction had 9 bases not matched to a gene; V was cut back by 6 bases and J by 0 bases. Germline loops: CDR1 MNHEY, CDR2 SVGEGT. The CDR3 is 17 amino acids. The CDR3 nucleotides read TGTGCCAGCAGCGAGCGGGGGGGCCGTACGAGCACAGATACGCAGTATTTT. Its protein product is CASSERGGRTSTDTQYF.

V and J are TRBV4-2 and TRBJ2-3; 9 nucleotides align to TRBD2. The V segment lost 3 bases and the J segment 2 bases; nucleotides outside the gene matches: 3. CDR1 is LGHNA and CDR2 is YNFKEQ in the germline V gene. The length of the CDR3 is 15 residues. CDR3 in amino acids: CASSQRGGYTDTQYF. DNA of the CDR3: TGTGCCAGCAGCCAGCGGGGGGGCTACACAGATACGCAGTATTTT.

The chain combines TRBV30 with TRBJ2-7, with 9 bases lining up with TRBD1. With V trimmed by 6 bases and J by 5 bases, 8 bases remained unmatched. The germline V gene encodes CDR1 GTSNPN and CDR2 SVGIG (reference sequence). The CDR3 loop spans 13 amino acids. CDR3 protein: CACLGTGRDEQYF. The CDR3 coding sequence is TGTGCCTGCCTTGGGACAGGGCGGGACGAGCAGTACTTC.

V gene TRBV5-8 combines with J gene TRBJ1-2; TRBD1 matches 8 bases. V gave up 0 bases and J gave up 0 bases; unmatched junction bases: 4. The CDR3 length is 16 residues. Germline V CDR1 and CDR2: SGHTS, YDEGEE. The CDR3: CASSLGLTGANYGYTF. CDR3 sequence (DNA): TGTGCCAGCAGCTTGGGACTGACAGGGGCTAACTATGGCTACACCTTC.

This clone has more than one count but fewer than ten. In nucleotides, the CDR3 is TGTGCCAGCAGCTTCACCGGGACAGGGAACACTGAAGCTTTCTTT. Translated, it gives CASSFTGTGNTEAFF. The chain carries TRBV11-2 and TRBJ1-1, with 8 bases matching TRBD1. Trimming cost V 3 bases and J 1 base; bases outside gene matches: 4. Germline V lookup: CDR1 SGHAT, CDR2 FQNNGV. The CDR3 consists of 15 residues.

This chain uses TRBV7-2 with TRBJ2-1, with TRBD2 matching over 8 bases. This CDR3 is built from 16 residues. Trimming removed 5 bases from V and 0 bases from J; junction bases left unmatched: 6. Germline lookup yields CDR1 SGHTA and CDR2 FQGNSA. This CDR3 is CASSPGGGASYNEQFF. The CDR3 DNA reads TGTGCCAGCAGCCCGGGAGGGGGGGCCTCCTACAATGAGCAGTTCTTC.

V is TRBV6-2 or TRBV6-3 and J is TRBJ1-1; D unresolved. The length of the CDR3 is 12 residues. V was trimmed by 4 bases and J by 11 bases, leaving 14 bases between them. Germline CDR1 MNHEY, CDR2 SVGEGT. CDR3 DNA sequence: TGTGCCAGCAGTTCTGCCCGAACGGGGGCTTTCTTT. Residues: CASSSARTGAFF.

This clone appeared once. This chain uses TRBV27 with TRBJ1-2; D perhaps matches TRBD1 (5 bases). The germline V and J ends were trimmed by 2 bases and 5 bases, with 12 bases remaining between them. From germline, CDR1 is MNHEY and CDR2 SMNVEV (reference sequence). The CDR3 totals 14 residues. CDR3 nucleotide sequence: TGTGCCAGCAGTTTACAGGGTAAGGGGTATGGCTACACCTTC. It yields the protein CASSLQGKGYGYTF.

The chain links TRBV24-1 to TRBJ2-7, with D perhaps TRBD1 (5 bases). V was shortened by 9 bases and J by 3 bases, with 8 bases between the two germline ends. The CDR3 loop spans 11 amino acids. Germline assignment: CDR1 KGHDR and CDR2 SFDVKD. The CDR3: CATSTDYEQYF. The CDR3 DNA is TGTGCCACCTCGACAGACTACGAGCAGTACTTC.

The chain is built from TRBV5-1 and TRBJ1-2; 8 nucleotides match TRBD1. Looked up from germline, CDR1 is SGHRS and CDR2 is YFSETQ. The length of the CDR3 is 15 residues. Here the CDR3 reads CASQLDDGTGYGYTF. The DNA of the CDR3 is TGCGCTTCCCAGCTTGATGATGGGACAGGATATGGCTACACCTTC.

This clone turned up a few times. At one boundary the junction diverges from the germline segment, which might be a read error. This rearrangement joins TRBV6-5 to TRBJ2-7, with D unresolved. CDR3 length equals 11 residues. The V gene's germline CDR1 is MNHEY and CDR2 SVGAGI. The DNA for the CDR3 is TGTGCCAGCAGTTACTCGGGCAGCACAGTTTTC. Translation gives CASSYSGSTVF.

The chain employs TRBV30 and TRBJ2-1; D remains unclear. The V end was cut by 0 bases, the J end by 2 bases, with 14 bases between. CDR1 is GTSNPN and CDR2 is SVGIG in the germline V gene (reference sequence). The CDR3 is 16 residues long. The CDR3 loop reads CAWSVLTRVPYNEQFF. The CDR3 coding sequence is TGTGCCTGGAGTGTACTAACACGGGTCCCCTACAATGAGCAGTTCTTC.

The V call is TRBV28, the J call TRBJ2-7; tentatively, D is TRBD2 (6 bases). CDR1 and CDR2 (germline): MDHEN, SYDVKM. There are 14 residues in the CDR3. Deletions cut 8 bases from V and 0 bases from J, with 14 bases between. As DNA, the CDR3 is TGTGCCAGCCACCTTAGCGGTAGCTCCTACGAGCAGTACTTC. Encoded protein: CASHLSGSSYEQYF.

The genes are TRBV6-2 or TRBV6-3 and TRBJ2-1; 11 bases map to TRBD2. The trim removed 6 bases at V and 2 bases at J, leaving 9 bases unmatched. Germline lookup yields CDR1 MNHEY and CDR2 SVGEGT. There are 17 residues in the CDR3. The chain's CDR3 is CASSSERLAGTYNEQFF. DNA for the CDR3: TGTGCCAGCAGCTCCGAGAGACTAGCGGGAACCTACAATGAGCAGTTCTTC.

V is TRBV18 and J is TRBJ1-1, with D tentatively TRBD1 (6 bases). This CDR3 is built from 15 residues. V lost 0 bases and J lost 5, with 13 bases in between. Germline V gene data show CDR1 as KGHSH and CDR2 as LQKENI. The CDR3 region is CASSPPQGLGTEAFF. CDR3 in DNA: TGTGCCAGCTCACCACCGCAGGGGCTTGGGACTGAAGCTTTCTTT.

The chain has TRBV18 and TRBJ1-1; D may be TRBD1 (5 bases). The CDR3 has 14 amino acids. The V end lost 0 bases, the J end lost 10 bases, and 15 bases lay between the germline ends. The germline gives CDR1 KGHSH, CDR2 LQKENI. The CDR3 spells CASSPPGVRLGAFF. The CDR3 region has the DNA TGTGCCAGCTCACCACCAGGGGTACGACTTGGAGCTTTCTTT.